In its sample, the clone carrying this T cell receptor beta chain was seen a few times. This sample is drawn from a study of blood T cells in healthy people across ages. For the second PCR, which ran for roughly 6 to 12 cycles, a sample-barcoded 5' primer and a J-beta primer mix were used. TCRdb analysed the 5' RACE reads with MiXCR anew, one entry per CDR3 protein. The table lists hundreds of thousands of distinct CDR3 sequences, roughly a quarter of them singletons. Trimming cost V 6 bases and J 9 bases; bases outside gene matches: 10. This CDR3 is 14 amino acids long. These data are also associated with another study on T cells of mothers and their children.

The sequencing input was blood. The sequence was collected from a boy aged 2 to 9 in good health. J is TRBJ2-3 and V is TRBV12-3 or TRBV12-4; the match to TRBD2 covers 9 bases. The CDR3 DNA reads TGTGCCAGCAGGAAGCGGGAGGACTACAACACGCAGTATTTT. Protein: CASRKREDYNTQYF.